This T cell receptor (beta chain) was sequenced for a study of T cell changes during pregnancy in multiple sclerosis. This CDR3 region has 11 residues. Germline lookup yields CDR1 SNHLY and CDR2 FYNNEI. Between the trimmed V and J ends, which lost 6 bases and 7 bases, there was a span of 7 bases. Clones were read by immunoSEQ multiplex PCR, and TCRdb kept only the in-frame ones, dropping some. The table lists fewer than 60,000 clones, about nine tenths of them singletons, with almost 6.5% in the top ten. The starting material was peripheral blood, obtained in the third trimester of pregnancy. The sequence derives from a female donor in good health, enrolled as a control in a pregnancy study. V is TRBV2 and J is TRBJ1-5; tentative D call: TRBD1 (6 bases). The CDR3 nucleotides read TGTGCCAGCAGCCAGGGGCAGCCCCAGCATTTT. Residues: CASSQGQPQHF.